This TCR beta chain was obtained from a study of CD8 T cells in ankylosing spondylitis. Study-wide findings and caveats: Seemingly distinctive of ankylosing spondylitis blood was a TCR beta motif formed by eight highly homologous variants. Disease-linked clones were reportedly significantly enriched in matched ankylosing spondylitis synovial fluid.

This clonotype was picked up many times. Its antigen is unidentified. Germline-derived CDR1 and CDR2 are SGHNT and YYREEE (reference sequence). The length of the CDR3 is 15 residues. Trimming removed 0 bases from V and 2 bases from J, with 9 bases in between. Using quantitative 5'-RACE with molecular barcodes, the authors made TCR beta libraries. TCRdb ran MiXCR on the 5' RACE reads and lists one entry per CDR3 protein. The sample shows some 130,000 distinct CDR3 sequences, 7% to 8% of them seen only once. The chain carries TRBV5-4 and TRBJ1-5; unclear D gene. The clonotype originates from a female donor with ankylosing spondylitis or in good health (not recorded which). Sequenced sample: blood, either unsorted or a sorted T cell fraction (not recorded which). For the CDR3, the DNA is TGTGCCAGCAGCTTGGGCGGGCCGGGCAATCAGCCCCAGCATTTT. Protein product: CASSLGGPGNQPQHF.